These T cell receptor beta chains were read from a single sample in a study of shared clonotypes between healthy human individuals. Produced via immunoSEQ multiplex PCR; TCRdb's table is partial and in-frame only. The data hold some 800,000 clones, with 85% to 95% observed a single time. The specimen was naive CD8+ T cells sorted from blood. These TCRs come from a man aged 30 to 39 in good health. Both conserved end residues are part of each CDR3. Each record gives: clone size, D gene, J gene, V gene, CDR3 DNA, CDR3 protein. The D gene is left open where the match is weak. Rows give clone size only sometimes, using once, few, many, or a class for an expanded clone.

NA | NA | TRBJ2-7 | TRBV7-9 | TGTGCCAGCAGCGCAAACACCCGGGCCCCGGTGGAGCAGTACTTC | CASSANTRAPVEQYF
NA | TRBD1 | TRBJ2-7 | TRBV18 | TGTGCCACCTCACCTCAAGGACAGGGAGGCGAGCAGTACTTC | CATSPQGQGGEQYF
NA | NA | TRBJ2-7 | TRBV4-1 | TGCGCCAGCAGCCAAGATAAGTGGTCCTACGAGCAGTACTTC | CASSQDKWSYEQYF
NA | TRBD1 | TRBJ2-1 | TRBV7-9 | TGTGCCAGCAGCTTGAGACAGGGGGCGCGTAGTGAGCAGTTCTTC | CASSLRQGARSEQFF
NA | NA | TRBJ2-7 | TRBV10-3 | TGTGCCATCACCAATATCCGAGGCGGGGACGAGCAGTACTTC | CAITNIRGGDEQYF
NA | NA | TRBJ2-7 | TRBV19 | TGTGCCAGTAGTATTGGGGCAAGGGGCGTTTACGAGCAGTACTTC | CASSIGARGVYEQYF
few | TRBD1 | TRBJ1-5 | TRBV19 | TGTGCCAGTAGTGCAAACAGGGGCCCGGGGCCCCAGCATTTT | CASSANRGPGPQHF
NA | TRBD2 | TRBJ2-3 | TRBV14 | TGTGCCAGCAGCCAATTACTAGCGGACCGTCTCACAGATACGCAGTATTTT | CASSQLLADRLTDTQYF
NA | NA | TRBJ1-4 | TRBV19 | TGTGCCAGAGAGGCAGGTAATGAAAAACTGTTTTTT | CAREAGNEKLFF
NA | TRBD2 | TRBJ2-5 | TRBV19 | TGTGCCAGTAGTATAATGGGGGGGGCCCAGTACTTC | CASSIMGGAQYF
NA | TRBD2 | TRBJ2-3 | TRBV5-6 | TGTGCCAGCAGCTTGGATAGCGGGAGGGCAGATACGCAGTATTTT | CASSLDSGRADTQYF
NA | NA | TRBJ2-7 | TRBV19 | TGTGCCAGTAGTATAGAGTGGTCTTCCTACGAGCAGTACTTC | CASSIEWSSYEQYF
NA | TRBD2 | TRBJ2-1 | TRBV6-5 | TGTGCCAGCAGTTATGGTTTAGCGGGAGGTGAGCAGTTCTTC | CASSYGLAGGEQFF
once | NA | TRBJ1-3 | TRBV7-9 | TGTGCCAGCAGCCCATCCGGCGATGGAAACACCATATATTTT | CASSPSGDGNTIYF
NA | TRBD1 | TRBJ1-1 | TRBV7-9 | TGTGCCAGCAGCTCCTCGGGACAGGGTTGGACTGAAGCTTTCTTT | CASSSSGQGWTEAFF
NA | TRBD2 | TRBJ2-1 | TRBV9 | TGTGCCAGCAGCGTAGGGACTAGCGGGGCCAATGAGCAGTTCTTC | CASSVGTSGANEQFF
NA | TRBD2 | TRBJ2-1 | TRBV6-1 | TGTGCCAGCAGTGGGACTAGCGGGAGTCCTAATGAGCAGTTCTTC | CASSGTSGSPNEQFF
NA | TRBD1 | TRBJ2-1 | TRBV27 | TGTGCCAGCACGACAGGGCATGAGCAGTTCTTC | CASTTGHEQFF
NA | NA | TRBJ2-7 | TRBV5-5 | TGTGCCAGCAGCTTCCTCTACGAGCAGTACTTC | CASSFLYEQYF
NA | TRBD2 | TRBJ2-7 | TRBV9 | TGTGCCAGCAGCGTAGTTACTAGCGGGCCCGCAAGGATAGGCTACGAGCAGTACTTC | CASSVVTSGPARIGYEQYF
NA | TRBD2 | TRBJ2-2 | TRBV4-2 | TGTGCCAGCAGCCAAGAAGATAGCGGGAGCACCGGGGAGCTGTTTTTT | CASSQEDSGSTGELFF
NA | NA | TRBJ1-1 | TRBV4-3 | TGCGCCAGCAGCGATACAGGGAACACTGAAGCTTTCTTT | CASSDTGNTEAFF
NA | NA | TRBJ1-2 | TRBV7-9 | TGTGCCAGCAGCTTGACCACAGGTTACTATGGCTACACCTTC | CASSLTTGYYGYTF
once | NA | TRBJ1-2 | TRBV30 | TGTGCCTGGAGTCCCCCGGGACATGATGGCTACACCTTC | CAWSPPGHDGYTF
NA | TRBD1 | TRBJ2-3 | TRBV27 | TGTGCCAGCAGCCCACAGGGGACGCGAGATACGCAGTATTTT | CASSPQGTRDTQYF
NA | NA | TRBJ2-7 | TRBV5-4 | TGTGCCAGCAGCGGACAGAACTACGAGCAGTACTTC | CASSGQNYEQYF
NA | NA | TRBJ1-5 | TRBV5-6 | TGTGCCAGCAGCGGGAAACTACTCGGTCAGCCCCAGCATTTT | CASSGKLLGQPQHF
NA | NA | TRBJ2-3 | TRBV6-5 | TGTGCCAGCAGTTACTCCGGAGACACAGATACGCAGTATTTT | CASSYSGDTDTQYF
NA | NA | TRBJ2-7 | TRBV5-5 | TGTGCCAGCACCGCCCCGGGGACACCCTACGAGCAGTACTTC | CASTAPGTPYEQYF
NA | NA | TRBJ2-1 | TRBV7-8 | TGTGCCAGCGAATCCTCCTACAATGAGCAGTTCTTC | CASESSYNEQFF
NA | NA | TRBJ2-1 | TRBV5-6 | TGTGCCAGCAGCTTGTTTCCCTACAATGAGCAGTTCTTC | CASSLFPYNEQFF
NA | TRBD1 | TRBJ2-7 | TRBV7-9 | TGTGCCAGCAGCTTACGGACAGGAGCGACCTACGAGCAGTACTTC | CASSLRTGATYEQYF
NA | NA | TRBJ2-7 | TRBV5-1 | TGCGCCAGCAGCTTGTACAACGGGGGCCCCAGCTCCTACGAGCAGTACTTC | CASSLYNGGPSSYEQYF
NA | NA | TRBJ1-3 | TRBV11-2 | TGTGCCAGCAGCTTACAGGGAGGGGCGGGAAACACCATATATTTT | CASSLQGGAGNTIYF
NA | TRBD1 | TRBJ1-4 | TRBV28 | TGTGCCAGCAGCCAACCAACAGGGGAGGGTTCTAATGAAAAACTGTTTTTT | CASSQPTGEGSNEKLFF
many | NA | TRBJ2-2 | TRBV6-8 | TGTGCCAGCATTAAGGCTAGGAACACCGGGGAGCTGTTTTTT | CASIKARNTGELFF
NA | TRBD2 | TRBJ2-7 | TRBV7-6 | TGTGCCAGCAGCCCTACCCCACTAGCGGGAGGGCCAGGGAGCTCCTACGAGCAGTACTTC | CASSPTPLAGGPGSSYEQYF
NA | NA | TRBJ2-2 | TRBV7-3 | TGTGCCAGCAGCAGGAATTACGGGGAGCTGTTTTTT | CASSRNYGELFF
NA | TRBD2 | TRBJ2-7 | TRBV4-1 | TGCGCCAGCAGCCAAGCGGGAGGGTCCTACGAGCAGTACTTC | CASSQAGGSYEQYF
NA | TRBD1 | TRBJ2-1 | TRBV11-2 | TGTGCCAGCAGCTTATCACAGGGGTTGAATGAGCAGTTCTTC | CASSLSQGLNEQFF
NA | NA | TRBJ2-7 | TRBV7-8 | TGTGCCAGCAACTACAAAGGGGGACCTCTACGCTACGAGCAGTACTTC | CASNYKGGPLRYEQYF